One sample yielded the 25 T cell receptor beta chains listed below, sequenced in a study of T cells in Graves' hyperthyroidism and ophthalmopathy (dated by TCRdb to about 2019). The library was obtained by multiplex PCR. Sequencer: Illumina HiSeq 2000. TCR beta CDR3 regions were amplified from RNA transcripts. The TCR CDR3 was subjected to a first round of RT-PCR using the HTBI primer set and the Qiagen OneStep RT-PCR kit. TCRdb's own reprocessing of the public reads used fastp at Q25 and MiXCR and kept productive beta chains. Entries are consolidated by CDR3 protein sequence, retaining the most common genes and DNA. The table for this sample lists fewer than 450,000 distinct CDR3 sequences; roughly 20% of them were counted only once. Of the sample, 35% to 45% falls within the top ten clones. Sequenced material: blood. The receptors stem from a young man with Graves' ophthalmopathy.

This clonotype was seen many times. The rearrangement links TRBV5-5 to TRBJ2-1; 12 bases align to TRBD2. The CDR3 spans 17 residues. The germline CDR1 and CDR2 sequences are SGHKS and YYEKEE (reference sequence). After removal of 0 bases from V and 3 bases from J, the junction contained 4 bases not matched to a gene. DNA for the CDR3: TGTGCCAGCAGCTTGGTAGCTAGCGGGGGGGTCTACAATGAGCAGTTCTTC. It codes for CASSLVASGGVYNEQFF.

For this clonotype: At one end, the junction sequence differs from germline, possibly due to a read error. The chain links TRBV6-2 or TRBV6-3 to TRBJ2-3; perhaps TRBD1 as D (6 bases). The germline CDR1 and CDR2 sequences are MNHEY and SVGEGT. This CDR3 has 13 amino acids. The CDR3 nucleotides are TGTGCCACCAGTGAAACAGGGCCAGATACGCAGTATTTT. It yields the protein CATSETGPDTQYF.

This clonotype was seen many times. The J gene is TRBJ1-1, the V gene TRBV28; D is unresolved. CDR1 MDHEN and CDR2 SYDVKM come from the germline V gene. The CDR3 covers 14 residues. Trimming cost V 8 bases and J 0 bases, with 13 bases left between them. CDR3 nucleotides: TGTGCCAGCTGGGGAAACAGCTTGAACACTGAAGCTTTCTTT. Translated: CASWGNSLNTEAFF.

This clonotype was seen a handful of times. This rearrangement joins TRBV9 to TRBJ1-2, with TRBD1 as a possible D gene (5 bases). The CDR3 length is 14 residues. Deletions cut 0 bases from V and 6 bases from J, with 12 bases between. CDR1 and CDR2 (germline): SGDLS, YYNGEE. CDR3 residues: CASSVGGGFNGYTF. CDR3 bases: TGTGCCAGCAGCGTAGGGGGGGGTTTTAATGGCTACACCTTC.

On this clonotype: A much larger clone sits a single nucleotide away, making a read error possible. The chain recombines TRBV7-2 with TRBJ2-7; 7 bases fit TRBD1. CDR1 and CDR2 from the germline V gene are SGHTA and FQGNSA. The CDR3 consists of 14 residues. Trimming cost V 3 bases and J 5 bases; bases outside gene matches: 7. The CDR3 DNA sequence: TGTGCCAGCAGCTTCGGGGACAGCACCCACGAGCAGTACTTC. Its translation is CASSFGDSTHEQYF.

V gene TRBV5-1 combines with J gene TRBJ2-7; 7 bases match TRBD1. Germline-derived CDR1 and CDR2 are SGHRS and YFSETQ. Trimming took 3 bases from V and 3 from J; bases not matched to a gene: 3. CDR3 size: 13 residues. The CDR3: CASSSGQNYEQYF. CDR3 bases: TGCGCCAGCAGCTCGGGACAGAACTACGAGCAGTACTTC.

The sample holds many counts of this clonotype. This chain connects TRBV24-1 to TRBJ2-3, with 9 bases fitting TRBD2. J lost 1 base, V lost 7 bases, and 5 bases had no gene match. The germline gives CDR1 KGHDR, CDR2 SFDVKD. The CDR3 runs 15 residues. CDR3: CATSVSGRGTDTQYF. CDR3 DNA sequence: TGTGCCACCAGCGTTAGCGGGAGAGGCACAGATACGCAGTATTTT.

This clonotype was seen many times. The gene calls are TRBV7-8 and TRBJ2-1; 10 positions match TRBD2. The CDR3 covers 16 residues. Germline CDR1 SGHVS, CDR2 FQNEAQ. With 4 bases clipped from V and 6 bases from J, the junction kept 9 bases outside the gene matches. The CDR3 loop reads CASSSFSGGAGNEQFF. The CDR3 DNA follows: TGTGCCAGCAGCTCCTTCAGCGGGGGGGCCGGCAATGAGCAGTTCTTC.

The chain joins TRBV4-2 to TRBJ1-3; 9 bases align to TRBD1. Germline assignment: CDR1 LGHNA and CDR2 YNFKEQ. Trimming cost V 4 bases and J 0 bases; bases outside gene matches: 7. The CDR3 spans 17 residues. CDR3 sequence (DNA): TGTGCCAGCAGCCGATCACAGGGGGCGGACTCTGGAAACACCATATATTTT. Its translation: CASSRSQGADSGNTIYF.

The V call is TRBV6-1, the J call TRBJ1-1; perhaps TRBD1 as D (6 bases). CDR1 is MNHNS, CDR2 SASEGT, per germline. V lost 6 bases to trimming and J lost 4 bases, with 9 bases between them. The CDR3 runs 12 residues. CDR3 sequence reads: CASRGGATEAFF. CDR3 nucleotide sequence: TGTGCCAGCAGAGGGGGGGCCACTGAAGCTTTCTTT.

This clonotype was detected ten times or more. V usage is TRBV2 and J usage is TRBJ2-3; TRBD1 or TRBD2 may be the D gene (5 bases each). The germline gives CDR1 SNHLY, CDR2 FYNNEI. The V end was cut by 8 bases, the J end by 6 bases, with 15 bases between. The CDR3 runs 13 residues. In DNA form, the CDR3 reads TGTGCCAGCGCCGGGACCGGGGATGATACGCAGTATTTT. The encoded protein is CASAGTGDDTQYF.

The gene calls are TRBV3-1 and TRBJ1-6; 9 nucleotides agree with TRBD1. Germline CDR1 LGHDT, CDR2 YNNKEL (reference sequence). V lost 0 bases and J lost 6; bases outside the gene matches: 9. The CDR3 is made up of 18 amino acids. CDR3 DNA sequence: TGTGCCAGCAGCCAAGAGGGTACAGGGGGCTCGGTTAATTCACCCCTCCACTTT. It is translated as CASSQEGTGGSVNSPLHF.

There are many counts of this clonotype. The chain is built from TRBV29-1 and TRBJ1-5; weak D call: TRBD1 (5 bases). V shed 4 bases and J shed 5 bases, with 9 bases lying between them. The CDR3 covers 12 residues. The germline V gene has CDR1 SQVTM and CDR2 ANQGSEA. The DNA of the CDR3 is TGCAGCGTTGGTGGGGGGGATCAGCCCCAGCATTTT. Translated, it gives CSVGGGDQPQHF.

Notes on this clonotype: A much larger clone differs from this one at a single base, so this may be a read error. This chain links TRBV6-1 with TRBJ1-2; D is unclear. The CDR3 covers 13 residues. Germline-derived CDR1 and CDR2 are MNHNS and SASEGT. V lost 3 bases, J lost 5 bases, and 10 bases lay in between. The chain's CDR3 is CASSDGGRYGYTF. CDR3 in DNA: TGTGCCAGCAGTGACGGCGGGAGATATGGCTACACCTTC.

The chain carries TRBV5-1 and TRBJ2-6; D possibly corresponds to TRBD1 (5 bases). The V gene's germline CDR1 is SGHRS and CDR2 YFSETQ. CDR3 length equals 17 residues. The V end was cut by 2 bases, the J end by 0 bases, with 12 bases between. CDR3 sequence: CASSFSTGSSGANVLTF. The CDR3 DNA reads TGCGCCAGCAGCTTTTCAACAGGAAGCTCTGGGGCCAACGTCCTGACTTTC.

This clonotype was seen ten or more times. The chain carries TRBV7-2 and TRBJ1-5; D not resolved. Germline CDR1 is SGHTA and CDR2 is FQGNSA. V shed 5 bases and J shed 6 bases, with 11 bases lying between them. The CDR3 consists of 13 residues. The CDR3 reads CASSQTRVQPQHF. The CDR3 DNA is TGTGCCAGCAGCCAGACTCGGGTTCAGCCCCAGCATTTT.

Only a few counts were recorded for this clonotype. This chain uses TRBV9 with TRBJ2-1; 9 bases are a match to TRBD1. CDR1 and CDR2 from the germline V gene are SGDLS and YYNGEE. Trimming removed 0 bases from V and 4 bases from J; junction bases left unmatched: 11. The CDR3 has 18 residues. In DNA, the CDR3 is TGTGCCAGCAGCGTAGAGGTGGCGGGGACAGGGCTTTACAATGAGCAGTTCTTC. Protein sequence: CASSVEVAGTGLYNEQFF.

This clonotype showed up many times. This chain links TRBV11-3 with TRBJ2-2; 8 bases are shared with TRBD1. Trimming at V came to 5 bases and at J to 4 bases, leaving 6 bases not matched to a gene. Germline V gene lookup returns CDR1 SGHNT and CDR2 YENEEA. The CDR3 contains 15 residues. The CDR3 sequence is CASSRGQGGTGELFF. The CDR3 nucleotides are TGTGCCAGCAGCCGAGGACAGGGTGGCACCGGGGAGCTGTTTTTT.

Many counts were recorded for this clonotype. This rearrangement joins TRBV2 to TRBJ2-3; no definite D call. Trimming stripped 8 bases from V and 3 bases from J, with 6 bases between. The CDR3 is 11 residues long. Germline values: CDR1 SNHLY, CDR2 FYNNEI. The CDR3 loop reads CASAVTDTQYF. CDR3 bases: TGTGCCAGCGCCGTAACAGATACGCAGTATTTT.

This clonotype was observed at least ten times. V is TRBV7-2 and J is TRBJ1-2, with a tentative D call TRBD1 (5 bases). V dropped 2 bases and J dropped 8 bases, with 15 bases sitting between them. The CDR3 has 14 amino acids. The germline V gene has CDR1 SGHTA and CDR2 FQGNSA. CDR3 in DNA: TGTGCCAGCAGCTTAACAGGCCTCTCGGGAGGCTACACCTTC. This encodes CASSLTGLSGGYTF.

This clonotype showed up many times. This chain uses TRBV12-3 or TRBV12-4 with TRBJ1-5, with TRBD1 identical over 7 bases. This CDR3 is built from 14 residues. V shed 5 bases and J 5 bases; nucleotides not matched to a gene: 6. The CDR3 protein is CASSLRDSDQPQHF. For the CDR3, the DNA is TGTGCCAGCAGTCTCCGGGACAGTGATCAGCCCCAGCATTTT.

The chain is built from TRBV20-1 and TRBJ2-1; D not certain. CDR3 length equals 11 residues. Looked up from germline, CDR1 is DFQATT and CDR2 is SNEGSKA (reference sequence). Trimming took 6 bases from V and 10 from J, leaving 13 bases between them. CDR3 bases: TGCAGTGCAGAAGGGCGCGACGAGCAGTTCTTC. Translated: CSAEGRDEQFF.

Note on this clonotype: Given a much more abundant clone one base away, this may be a read error. The chain carries TRBV6-2 or TRBV6-3 and TRBJ2-1, with 10 bases that match TRBD1. The germline gives CDR1 MNHEY, CDR2 SVGEGT. The CDR3 has 16 amino acids. CDR3 DNA: TGTGCCAGCAGTCCTAGGGACAGGGGATCCTACAATGGGCAGTTCTTC. Protein: CASSPRDRGSYNGQFF.

In this sample, this clonotype turned up many times. The J gene is TRBJ2-1, the V gene TRBV5-1; D might be TRBD2 (7 bases). The germline CDR1 and CDR2 sequences are SGHRS and YFSETQ. CDR3 length: 14 residues. V lost 6 bases to trimming and J lost 4 bases, with 14 bases between them. The CDR3 region is CASIGGGSYNEQFF. Written as DNA, the CDR3 is TGCGCCAGCATTGGCGGGGGCAGTTACAATGAGCAGTTCTTC.

This clonotype was seen many times. The chain is built from TRBV7-9 and TRBJ2-2; D perhaps matches TRBD1 (6 bases). Trimming removed 1 base from V and 0 bases from J, with 9 bases in between. Germline CDR1 SEHNR, CDR2 FQNEAQ (reference sequence). This CDR3 is built from 16 residues. This CDR3 is CASSLDRETNTGELFF. DNA for the CDR3: TGTGCCAGCAGCTTAGACAGGGAGACGAACACCGGGGAGCTGTTTTTT. Looking up the rest from reference TRBV7-9 and TRBJ2-2 gives the full variable domain: DTGVSQNPRHKITKRGQNVTFRCDPISEHNRLYWYRQTLGQGPEFLTYFQNEAQLEKSRLLSDRFSAERPKGSFSTLEIQRTEQGDSAMYLCASSLDRETNTGELFFGEGSRLTVL.